The rows below give T cell receptor beta chains drawn from one sample of a study of shared clonotypes between healthy human individuals. Data came from immunoSEQ multiplex PCR; TCRdb stores just in-frame clones and leaves some out. Of millions of clones in the sample, 90% to 95% were seen once. Sequenced: naive CD4+ T cells sorted from blood. Every receptor here comes from a man between 18 and 35 years old in good health. Each CDR3 is given with its conserved first and last residue. A D gene is named only where the DNA matches it firmly. Clone sizes are given selectively: once, few, many, or a class where the clone is expanded.

.,TRBJ1-5,TRBD1,TRBV6-5,TGTGCCAGCAGTAGGGGACAGGCCGGCAATCAGCCCCAGCATTTT,CASSRGQAGNQPQHF
.,TRBJ2-1,TRBD2,TRBV18,TGTGCCAGCTCACCAAGTTTACTAGCGGGTTACAATGAGCAGTTCTTC,CASSPSLLAGYNEQFF
.,TRBJ1-4,.,TRBV10-3,TGTGCCATCAGTGAGCGCCGCGGGAGTGAAAAACTGTTTTTT,CAISERRGSEKLFF
.,TRBJ2-7,TRBD2,TRBV14,TGTGCCAGCAGCCAAACTAGCGGTCCTTATTACGAGCAGTACTTC,CASSQTSGPYYEQYF
.,TRBJ1-4,.,TRBV7-9,TGTGCCAGCAGCTTAGCGATAGCAACTAATGAAAAACTGTTTTTT,CASSLAIATNEKLFF
.,TRBJ1-1,.,TRBV6-5,TGTGCCAGCAGTTACTCGATAGTTGGCCCGAACACTGAAGCTTTCTTT,CASSYSIVGPNTEAFF
.,TRBJ2-7,.,TRBV7-6,TGTGCCAGCAGCTTAGCCGGATCGGAGGAGGGCCAAATCTTCTACGAGCAGTACTTC,CASSLAGSEEGQIFYEQYF
once,TRBJ1-5,.,TRBV6-5,TGTGCCAGCAGTTACTCGGGCAGGGCGGAACAGCCCCAGCATTTT,CASSYSGRAEQPQHF
.,TRBJ2-5,TRBD1,TRBV7-2,TGTGCCAGCAGCTTTGGGGACAGGGACGAGACCCAGTACTTC,CASSFGDRDETQYF
.,TRBJ1-4,.,TRBV5-1,TGCGCCAGCAGCTTGTTAGGTCCGTCGAATGAAAAACTGTTTTTT,CASSLLGPSNEKLFF
.,TRBJ1-4,.,TRBV2,TGTGCCAGCAGAGTTGGTACGCCCCTTTCGGCAGGCGTTTTT,CASRVGTPLSAGVF
.,TRBJ2-5,.,TRBV4-3,TGCGCCAGCAGCCGAACAGGGACCCTGTCGGAGACCCAGTACTTC,CASSRTGTLSETQYF
.,TRBJ2-7,.,TRBV19,TGTGCCAGTAGTAGCGGGAACCCCTACGAGCAGTACTTC,CASSSGNPYEQYF
.,TRBJ2-1,.,TRBV7-6,TGTGCCAGCAGCTGGGGAGCTATTAATGAGCAGTTCTTC,CASSWGAINEQFF
.,TRBJ1-4,.,TRBV28,TGTGCCAGCAAGGCAGCTGCTAATGAAAAACTGTTTTTT,CASKAAANEKLFF
.,TRBJ2-2,.,TRBV30,TGTGCCTGGAGTGTGGGCAGGGGTTGGAACACCGGGGAGCTGTTTTTT,CAWSVGRGWNTGELFF